This T cell receptor beta chain was sequenced for a study of T cells in Graves' hyperthyroidism and ophthalmopathy. Authors of the study amplified TCR beta CDR3 regions from RNA transcripts. The study used the HTBI primer set for a first-round RT-PCR of the TCR CDR3. TCRdb independently ran MiXCR on the multiplex PCR reads; one entry per CDR3 protein. In the table there are 600,000 to 700,000 distinct CDR3 sequences, roughly 14% of which are singletons. This clonotype was found many times. Its target is not known. The germline V gene has CDR1 DFQATT and CDR2 SNEGSKA (reference sequence). The V gene lost 0 bases and the J gene lost 4 bases, with 12 bases spanning the gap. The CDR3 is 14 residues long. Regarding the study as a whole: Most expanded thyroid clonotypes above 0.001 also appeared in blood.

The origin of this receptor is a woman aged 40 to 50 with Graves' ophthalmopathy. The source material was blood. J is TRBJ2-5 and V is TRBV20-1; D perhaps matches TRBD2 (5 bases). As DNA, the CDR3 is TGCAGTGCTAGAGATCTAGGAGGTCGAGAGACCCAGTACTTC. It yields the protein CSARDLGGRETQYF.